Listed below are T cell receptor beta chains from one sample, sequenced in a study of T cells after yellow fever vaccination. A single record per CDR3 protein comes from TCRdb applying MiXCR to the 5' RACE reads. The sample holds over 300,000 distinct CDR3 sequences, approximately 4% seen once. The sample consisted of PBMCs, taken 5 days after the yellow fever booster vaccination. The receptor source for this set is a young man who received the YFV17D yellow fever vaccine. Each CDR3 is given with its conserved first and last residue. The order of the fields is D gene, clone size, V gene, J gene, CDR3 protein, CDR3 DNA. The D gene is left open where the match is weak. The listing skips clone size in some rows; elsewhere it reads once, few, many or a size class.

D gene: -; clone size: many; V gene: TRBV9; J gene: TRBJ1-1; CDR3 protein: CASSPTGANTEAFF; CDR3 DNA: TGTGCCAGCAGTCCTACGGGGGCGAACACTGAAGCTTTCTTT
D gene: -; clone size: many; V gene: TRBV24-1; J gene: TRBJ2-5; CDR3 protein: CATSDSRPGHETQYF; CDR3 DNA: TGTGCCACCAGTGACTCCAGACCCGGGCATGAGACCCAGTACTTC
D gene: -; clone size: -; V gene: TRBV29-1; J gene: TRBJ2-3; CDR3 protein: CSVENRYTDTQYF; CDR3 DNA: TGCAGCGTTGAAAACAGGTACACAGATACGCAGTATTTT
D gene: -; clone size: -; V gene: TRBV7-3; J gene: TRBJ2-1; CDR3 protein: CASSLNPSYNEQFF; CDR3 DNA: TGTGCCAGCAGCTTAAATCCGTCCTACAATGAGCAGTTCTTC
D gene: -; clone size: many; V gene: TRBV21-1; J gene: TRBJ2-3; CDR3 protein: CASSQNESTDTQYF; CDR3 DNA: TGTGCCAGCAGTCAAAACGAGAGCACAGATACGCAGTATTTT
D gene: TRBD1; clone size: many; V gene: TRBV18; J gene: TRBJ2-1; CDR3 protein: CASSPLGQGTNEQFF; CDR3 DNA: TGTGCCAGCTCACCTCTAGGACAGGGGACCAATGAGCAGTTCTTC
D gene: -; clone size: few; V gene: TRBV6-5; J gene: TRBJ2-1; CDR3 protein: CASSYSIGGDEQFF; CDR3 DNA: TGTGCCAGCAGTTACTCGATTGGAGGCGATGAGCAGTTCTTC
D gene: TRBD2; clone size: few; V gene: TRBV11-3; J gene: TRBJ2-1; CDR3 protein: CASSPGGGGVSEQFF; CDR3 DNA: TGTGCCAGCAGCCCTGGGGGCGGGGGGGTCAGTGAGCAGTTCTTC
D gene: TRBD2; clone size: few; V gene: TRBV6-5; J gene: TRBJ2-3; CDR3 protein: CASRQLAVSTDTQYF; CDR3 DNA: TGTGCCAGCAGGCAACTAGCGGTTAGCACAGATACGCAGTATTTT
D gene: TRBD2; clone size: few; V gene: TRBV7-3; J gene: TRBJ2-1; CDR3 protein: CASSSPTSGANYNEQFF; CDR3 DNA: TGTGCCAGCAGCTCCCCGACTAGCGGGGCCAATTACAATGAGCAGTTCTTC
D gene: -; clone size: -; V gene: TRBV5-1; J gene: TRBJ1-1; CDR3 protein: CASRPGGGAATEAFF; CDR3 DNA: TGCGCCAGCCGACCTGGGGGGGGGGCAGCGACTGAAGCTTTCTTT
D gene: TRBD1; clone size: -; V gene: TRBV19; J gene: TRBJ1-5; CDR3 protein: CASTGTGTGGQPQHF; CDR3 DNA: TGTGCCAGTACCGGGACAGGGACAGGAGGTCAGCCCCAGCATTTT
D gene: -; clone size: -; V gene: TRBV5-1; J gene: TRBJ2-7; CDR3 protein: CASGPGWTSSSYEQYF; CDR3 DNA: TGCGCCAGTGGGCCGGGGTGGACATCGAGCTCCTACGAGCAGTACTTC
D gene: -; clone size: many; V gene: TRBV24-1; J gene: TRBJ2-3; CDR3 protein: CATSDFPEGPSADTQYF; CDR3 DNA: TGTGCCACCAGTGATTTTCCGGAAGGGCCAAGCGCAGATACGCAGTATTTT
D gene: -; clone size: few; V gene: TRBV28; J gene: TRBJ2-7; CDR3 protein: CASSPPLRRKYF; CDR3 DNA: TGTGCCAGCAGTCCCCCCCTTCGAAGGAAGTACTTC
D gene: TRBD2; clone size: -; V gene: TRBV5-4; J gene: TRBJ2-7; CDR3 protein: CASSFAGGSYEQYF; CDR3 DNA: TGTGCCAGCAGCTTCGCGGGAGGGTCCTACGAGCAGTACTTC
D gene: -; clone size: many; V gene: TRBV11-2; J gene: TRBJ2-3; CDR3 protein: CASSLVIRGDTQYF; CDR3 DNA: TGTGCCAGCAGCTTAGTGATTAGAGGAGATACGCAGTATTTT
D gene: TRBD2; clone size: many; V gene: TRBV6-5; J gene: TRBJ2-1; CDR3 protein: CASSYSSSGYNEQFF; CDR3 DNA: TGTGCCAGCAGTTACTCTTCTAGCGGATACAATGAGCAGTTCTTC